Presented here are 29 T cell receptor beta chains from one specimen sequenced in a study of T cell changes during pregnancy in multiple sclerosis. Sequencing used immunoSEQ multiplex PCR; TCRdb keeps in-frame clones, though not all of them. The sample has about 32,000 clones; approximately 89% are singletons. The sequencing here drew on CD8+ T cells from peripheral blood mononuclear cells, taken in the first trimester of pregnancy. These receptors were obtained from a female donor with multiple sclerosis, enrolled in a pregnancy study.

This clone has just one count. V is TRBV7-2 and J is TRBJ2-7, with D perhaps TRBD2 (5 bases). CDR3 length: 15 amino acids. The ends were cut back, 5 bases at V and 2 bases at J, with 16 bases in the middle. From germline, CDR1 is SGHTA and CDR2 FQGNSA. CDR3 nucleotide sequence: TGTGCCAGCAGCCACACCCCCGGGATCCCCTACGAGCAGTACTTC. Protein product: CASSHTPGIPYEQYF.

V is TRBV5-8 and J is TRBJ1-3; D not resolved. The CDR3 runs to 13 residues. Looked up from germline, CDR1 is SGHTS and CDR2 is YDEGEE. The V gene lost 0 bases and the J gene lost 3 bases, with 4 bases spanning the gap. CDR3 residues: CASSLDGGNTIYF. The CDR3 region has the DNA TGTGCCAGCAGCTTGGACGGTGGAAACACCATATATTTT.

The V gene is TRBV29-1, the J gene TRBJ2-7, with D tentatively TRBD1 (5 bases). Trimming pared 1 base from V and 5 bases from J, leaving 15 bases between. This CDR3 is built from 14 residues. Germline CDR1 SQVTM, CDR2 ANQGSEA. Here the CDR3 DNA reads TGCAGCGTTGAAGTTAGAGCAGGGTTCAACGAGCAGTACTTC. Translating it yields CSVEVRAGFNEQYF.

V usage is TRBV7-6 and J usage is TRBJ2-1, with unresolved D. Germline assignment: CDR1 SGHVS and CDR2 FNYEAQ. V shed 5 bases and J shed 5 bases, with 13 bases lying between them. The length of the CDR3 is 14 residues. CDR3 sequence: CASSGPSIDNEQFF. In nucleotides, the CDR3 is TGTGCCAGCAGCGGCCCATCGATCGACAATGAGCAGTTCTTC.

The chain has TRBV27 and TRBJ2-2, with 10 bases identical to TRBD2. CDR3 size: 16 residues. V lost 1 base, J lost 3 bases, and 2 bases stayed unmatched. Germline V gene sequence: CDR1 MNHEY, CDR2 SMNVEV (reference sequence). The CDR3 coding sequence is TGTGCCAGCAGTTTATGGACTAGCGGAGACACCGGGGAGCTGTTTTTT. This translates into CASSLWTSGDTGELFF.

J is TRBJ2-1 and V is TRBV29-1; TRBD2 matches 12 bases. CDR3 size: 15 residues. With V trimmed by 3 bases and J by 0 bases, 0 bases remained unmatched. Germline V gene sequence: CDR1 SQVTM, CDR2 ANQGSEA. As DNA, the CDR3 is TGCAGCGTTGAGACTAGCGGGAGCTCCTACAATGAGCAGTTCTTC. It is translated as CSVETSGSSYNEQFF.

V is TRBV7-6 and J is TRBJ1-5, with D perhaps TRBD1 (6 bases). This CDR3 region has 18 residues. V lost 2 bases and J lost 1, with 18 bases in between. Germline CDR1 SGHVS, CDR2 FNYEAQ. For the CDR3, the DNA is TGTGCCAGCAGCTTAAGGGGGGGTATGGTTTGGAGCAATCAGCCCCAGCATTTT. This sequence encodes CASSLRGGMVWSNQPQHF.

Here the CDR3 reads CARSVQGSGMYYEQYF. Written as DNA, the CDR3 is TGTGCCAGAAGCGTCCAGGGTAGCGGGATGTATTACGAGCAGTACTTC. The rearrangement joins TRBV7-5 to TRBJ2-7; the table's TRBD2 call for D was not verified on the DNA. TRBV7-5 is noted as a pseudogene. The CDR3 is 16 amino acids.

V and J are TRBV9 and TRBJ2-7; tentative D call: TRBD1 (5 bases). Germline V gene sequence: CDR1 SGDLS, CDR2 YYNGEE. Trimming removed 3 bases from V and 6 bases from J, with 10 bases in between. CDR3 length: 12 amino acids. CDR3 nucleotide sequence: TGTGCCAGCAGCGGTCAGGGCCCCGAGCAGTACTTC. This encodes CASSGQGPEQYF.

The chain has TRBV29-1 and TRBJ2-5, with a tentative D call TRBD1 (5 bases). With the DNA end fitting TRBJ2-7 better, the J assignment may be wrong. CDR1 SQVTM and CDR2 ANQGSEA come from the germline V gene. The CDR3 loop spans 11 amino acids. CDR3 protein: CSVIDSYEQYF. The DNA of the CDR3 is TGCAGCGTTATCGACAGCTACGAGCAGTACTTC.

The chain has TRBV4-3 and TRBJ2-7; D unclear. The V gene's germline CDR1 is LGHNA and CDR2 YSLEER. V lost 0 bases and J lost 2, with 8 bases in between. The CDR3 extends over 14 amino acids. CDR3 coding DNA: TGCGCCAGCAGCCAAGAACGGTATACCTACGAGCAGTACTTC. This gives the protein CASSQERYTYEQYF.

The chain couples TRBV9 to TRBJ2-1; TRBD2 agrees at 7 bases. CDR1 SGDLS and CDR2 YYNGEE come from the germline V gene. V shed 4 bases, J shed 9 bases, and the junction held 4 bases outside the gene matches. This CDR3 region has 12 residues. The CDR3 DNA is TGTGCCAGCAGCCTGACTAGCACTGAGCAGTTCTTC. It encodes CASSLTSTEQFF.

The chain joins TRBV7-9 to TRBJ2-7, with D tentatively TRBD2 (5 bases). This CDR3 contains 13 residues. Germline-derived CDR1 and CDR2 are SEHNR and FQNEAQ (reference sequence). V was clipped by 5 bases and J by 0 bases, with 8 bases between them. CDR3 loop: CASSGLYSYEQYF. The CDR3, as DNA: TGTGCCAGCAGCGGACTGTACTCCTACGAGCAGTACTTC.

The genes are TRBV7-3 and TRBJ2-3; TRBD2 agrees at 12 bases. After removal of 6 bases from V and 0 bases from J, the junction contained 1 base not matched to a gene. This CDR3 has 15 amino acids. Germline loops: CDR1 SGHTA, CDR2 FQGTGA. For the CDR3, the DNA is TGTGCCAGCAGAACTAGCGGGGGGAGCACAGATACGCAGTATTTT. Protein: CASRTSGGSTDTQYF. The full variable domain, completed using reference TRBV7-3 and TRBJ2-3, is GAGVSQTPSNKVTEKGKYVELRCDPISGHTALYWYRQSLGQGPEFLIYFQGTGAADDSGLPNDRFFAVRPEGSVSTLKIQRTERGDSAVYLCASRTSGGSTDTQYFGPGTRLTVL.

This chain links TRBV4-1 with TRBJ2-1, with D possibly being TRBD2 (6 bases). Deletions cut 2 bases from V and 0 bases from J, with 14 bases between. The CDR3 consists of 17 residues. Germline CDR1 reads MGHRA; CDR2 reads YSYEKL. CDR3 residues: CASSQPPGDTSYNEQFF. CDR3 nucleotide sequence: TGCGCCAGCAGCCAACCACCGGGAGATACCTCCTACAATGAGCAGTTCTTC.

The V call is TRBV5-1, the J call TRBJ2-1; 8 positions match TRBD2. This CDR3 comprises 14 residues. Germline assignment: CDR1 SGHRS and CDR2 YFSETQ. Trimming removed 5 bases from V and 6 bases from J; junction bases left unmatched: 7. CDR3 nucleotides: TGCGCCAGCAGGGACTCGACTAGCGCCAATGAGCAGTTCTTC. Translated: CASRDSTSANEQFF.

The V gene is TRBV7-9, the J gene TRBJ1-3, with D possibly matching TRBD1 (6 bases). The CDR3 spans 15 residues. Trimming pared 1 base from V and 3 bases from J, leaving 10 bases between. Germline V gives CDR1 SEHNR, CDR2 FQNEAQ (reference sequence). CDR3 residues: CASSLGTDYGNTIYF. In DNA, the CDR3 is TGTGCCAGCAGCTTAGGGACAGACTATGGAAACACCATATATTTT. The variable domain in full, with the rest retrieved from reference TRBV7-9 and TRBJ1-3, is DTGVSQNPRHKITKRGQNVTFRCDPISEHNRLYWYRQTLGQGPEFLTYFQNEAQLEKSRLLSDRFSAERPKGSFSTLEIQRTEQGDSAMYLCASSLGTDYGNTIYFGEGSWLTVV.

The rearrangement links TRBV5-1 to TRBJ1-4; tentative D call: TRBD1 (6 bases). Germline CDR1 and CDR2: SGHRS and YFSETQ. The CDR3 totals 14 residues. The ends were cut back, 4 bases at V and 10 bases at J, with 17 bases in the middle. The CDR3 here is CASSKPGLRGKLFF. The CDR3 bases are TGCGCCAGCAGCAAACCGGGGCTCAGGGGAAAACTGTTTTTT.

CDR3 DNA: TGTGCCAGCAGCTTAGCGGGTAGCGGGAGAGGGTACGAGCAGTACTTC. Amino acids: CASSLAGSGRGYEQYF. The chain links TRBV11-3 to TRBJ2-7; TRBD2 agrees at 9 bases. CDR1 is SGHNT and CDR2 is YENEEA in the germline V gene. The CDR3 totals 16 residues. V gave up 1 base and J gave up 4 bases; unmatched junction bases: 8.

This clone was seen a handful of times. The genes are TRBV6-6 and TRBJ2-7, with D perhaps TRBD2 (5 bases). V gave up 5 bases and J gave up 3 bases, with 20 bases separating them. The germline CDR1 and CDR2 sequences are MNHNY and SVGAGI (reference sequence). The CDR3 contains 16 residues. CDR3 amino acids: CASSTLTPHSVYEQYF. The CDR3 bases are TGTGCCAGCAGTACCCTTACCCCTCATAGCGTCTACGAGCAGTACTTC.

The chain has TRBV4-3 and TRBJ2-1; D is perhaps TRBD1 (5 bases). The germline CDR1 and CDR2 sequences are LGHNA and YSLEER. The V end was cut by 5 bases, the J end by 2 bases, with 19 bases between. This CDR3 comprises 17 residues. This CDR3 is CASSKESTGAPYNEQFF. In nucleotides, the CDR3 is TGCGCCAGCAGCAAGGAATCAACAGGAGCTCCCTACAATGAGCAGTTCTTC.

The chain couples TRBV7-9 to TRBJ2-7, with 11 positions matching TRBD1. Looked up from germline, CDR1 is SEHNR and CDR2 is FQNEAQ (reference sequence). The CDR3 is 16 amino acids. The V and J ends lost 5 bases and 0 bases, in that order; junction bases with no gene match: 6. The CDR3 region is CASSTWDRGSSYEQYF. CDR3 nucleotide sequence: TGTGCCAGCAGCACCTGGGACAGGGGGAGCTCCTACGAGCAGTACTTC. Full variable domain (missing parts from reference TRBV7-9 and TRBJ2-7): DTGVSQNPRHKITKRGQNVTFRCDPISEHNRLYWYRQTLGQGPEFLTYFQNEAQLEKSRLLSDRFSAERPKGSFSTLEIQRTEQGDSAMYLCASSTWDRGSSYEQYFGPGTRLTVT.

The genes are TRBV14 and TRBJ2-1; 9 bases align to TRBD1. The CDR3 extends over 17 amino acids. The ends lost 0 bases at V and 4 bases at J; junction bases unmatched: 7. CDR1 and CDR2 from the germline V gene are SGHDN and FVKESK. The CDR3 loop reads CASSQDPTDRGYNEQFF. The CDR3 nucleotides are TGTGCCAGCAGCCAAGACCCGACGGACAGGGGATACAATGAGCAGTTCTTC. Based on the CDR3 plus reference TRBV14 and TRBJ2-1, the full variable domain is EAGVTQFPSHSVIEKGQTVTLRCDPISGHDNLYWYRRVMGKEIKFLLHFVKESKQDESGMPNNRFLAERTGGTYSTLKVQPAELEDSGVYFCASSQDPTDRGYNEQFFGPGTRLTVL.

The V call is TRBV19, the J call TRBJ1-5; D not resolved. Trimming took 9 bases from V and 7 from J, leaving 13 bases between them. This CDR3 is built from 12 residues. Germline V CDR1 and CDR2: LNHDA, SQIVND (reference sequence). This CDR3 reads CASGLQAQPQHF. Written as DNA, the CDR3 is TGTGCCAGCGGACTGCAGGCCCAGCCCCAGCATTTT.

This chain connects TRBV19 to TRBJ1-1; TRBD1 might be the D (5 bases). The CDR3 runs to 14 residues. V was clipped by 4 bases and J by 10 bases, with 19 bases between them. Germline V gives CDR1 LNHDA, CDR2 SQIVND (reference sequence). In DNA form, the CDR3 reads TGTGCCAGTAGTAATCTCTCGGGGGTTGGAGGAGCTTTCTTT. It yields the protein CASSNLSGVGGAFF.

The DNA of the CDR3 is TGTGCCAGCAGCTCCGGACTAGTCGGCGAGCAGTACTTC. It translates to CASSSGLVGEQYF. The rearrangement joins TRBV7-9 to TRBJ2-7; 7 nucleotides line up with TRBD2. Germline V gene lookup returns CDR1 SEHNR and CDR2 FQNEAQ (reference sequence). V lost 4 bases, J lost 6 bases, and 6 bases stayed unmatched. The CDR3 consists of 13 residues.

The CDR3 bases are TGTGCCAGCGCCACAGGCTCTGGCGACGAGCAGTACTTC. It codes for CASATGSGDEQYF. The chain links TRBV27 to TRBJ2-7, with TRBD1 as a possible D gene (5 bases). With 8 bases removed from V and 5 bases from J, the gap between germline ends came to 16 bases. This CDR3 comprises 13 residues. CDR1 is MNHEY, CDR2 SMNVEV, per germline (reference sequence).

This clone was observed a single time. This chain connects TRBV6-8 to TRBJ2-1, with TRBD2 identical over 7 bases. CDR1 is MNHGY, CDR2 SAAAGT, per germline. With 9 bases clipped from V and 0 bases from J, the junction kept 11 bases outside the gene matches. The CDR3 is made up of 16 amino acids. CDR3 in amino acids: CARAGVFPSSYNEQFF. The CDR3 DNA is TGTGCCAGGGCGGGGGTGTTCCCTAGCTCCTACAATGAGCAGTTCTTC.

The rearrangement links TRBV27 to TRBJ2-2; possible D gene TRBD2, 6 bases. V dropped 2 bases and J dropped 6 bases, with 13 bases sitting between them. This CDR3 contains 15 residues. Looked up from germline, CDR1 is MNHEY and CDR2 is SMNVEV (reference sequence). CDR3 nucleotide sequence: TGTGCCAGCAGTTTAGGAGGGGCCCTCCCCGGGGAGCTGTTTTTT. This codes for CASSLGGALPGELFF.